This TCR beta chain emerged from a study of T cell responses to AZD1222 COVID-19 vaccine. As for the study in general: Second-dose groups at about 4 or about 12 weeks were pooled.

Libraries were prepared by immunoSEQ multiplex PCR; TCRdb keeps only in-frame clonotypes and omits some of them. Among about 200,000 clones listed, over 80% were seen once. Germline CDR1 and CDR2: LGHDT and YNNKEL (reference sequence). V was shortened by 2 bases and J by 0 bases, with 8 bases between the two germline ends. The CDR3 runs to 15 residues. The sequence was obtained from an adult in good health. The chain employs TRBV3-1 (or the pseudogene TRBV3-2) and TRBJ1-3; D remains unclear. Material: peripheral blood, obtained on day 0 of AZD1222 vaccination. The CDR3 sequence: CASSQRLHSGNTIYF. CDR3 DNA: TGTGCCAGCAGCCAAAGACTGCACTCTGGAAACACCATATATTTT.